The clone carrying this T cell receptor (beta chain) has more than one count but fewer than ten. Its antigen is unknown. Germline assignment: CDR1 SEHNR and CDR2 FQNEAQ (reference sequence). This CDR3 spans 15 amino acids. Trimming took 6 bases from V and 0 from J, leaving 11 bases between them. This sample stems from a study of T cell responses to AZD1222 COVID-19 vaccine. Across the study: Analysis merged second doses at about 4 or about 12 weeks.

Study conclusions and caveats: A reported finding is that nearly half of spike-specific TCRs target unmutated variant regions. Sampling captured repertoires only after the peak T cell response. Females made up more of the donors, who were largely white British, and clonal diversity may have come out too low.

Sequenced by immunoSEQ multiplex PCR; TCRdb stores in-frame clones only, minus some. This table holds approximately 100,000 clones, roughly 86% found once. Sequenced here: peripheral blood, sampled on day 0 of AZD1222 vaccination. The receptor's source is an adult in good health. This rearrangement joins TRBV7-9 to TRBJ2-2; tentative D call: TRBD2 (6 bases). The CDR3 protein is CASRRDPANTGELFF. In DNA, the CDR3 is TGTGCCAGCAGGCGGGACCCTGCGAACACCGGGGAGCTGTTTTTT.